These T cell receptor beta chains were read from a single sample in a study of shared clonotypes between healthy human individuals. Profiling relied on immunoSEQ multiplex PCR, and the TCRdb table lists in-frame clones only, not all of them. The sample shows some 600,000 clones, roughly 95% of them seen only once. Sequencing was performed on naive CD8+ T cells sorted from blood. Source of these receptors: a woman aged 30 to 39 in good health. CDR3s include the opening cysteine and the closing phenylalanine or tryptophan. Fields, in order: V gene, CDR3 length, clone size, D gene, J gene, CDR3 protein, CDR3 DNA. D genes are given only for firm matches. Clone size is stated in some rows and not others, as once, few, many or a class when expanded.

TRBV6-1,14,.,.,TRBJ2-5,CASFVGGFGETQYF,TGTGCCAGCTTCGTCGGAGGTTTTGGTGAGACCCAGTACTTC
TRBV5-4,13,.,.,TRBJ2-2,CASSFGGVGELFF,TGTGCCAGCAGCTTTGGCGGGGTAGGGGAGCTGTTTTTT
TRBV13,16,.,.,TRBJ1-6,CASSLELGAGNSPLHF,TGTGCCAGCAGCTTAGAATTGGGGGCGGGGAATTCACCCCTCCACTTT
TRBV5-6,16,.,TRBD2,TRBJ2-7,CASSLELAGANYEQYF,TGTGCCAGCAGCTTGGAACTAGCGGGAGCCAACTACGAGCAGTACTTC
TRBV18,19,once,.,TRBJ2-5,CASSPLFRDHVLHQETQYF,TGTGCCAGCTCACCACTGTTCAGGGACCACGTACTTCACCAAGAGACCCAGTACTTC
TRBV9,16,.,.,TRBJ2-3,CASSVDQRTSTDTQYF,TGTGCCAGCAGCGTTGACCAGCGAACTAGCACAGATACGCAGTATTTT
TRBV27,13,.,.,TRBJ2-3,CASSPTGPDTQYF,TGTGCCAGCAGTCCAACAGGGCCCGATACGCAGTATTTT
TRBV7-9,14,.,.,TRBJ2-3,CASSFLGGQDTQYF,TGTGCCAGCAGCTTTTTGGGCGGGCAAGATACGCAGTATTTT
TRBV9,13,.,.,TRBJ2-5,CASSPRHQETQYF,TGTGCCAGCAGCCCAAGACATCAAGAGACCCAGTACTTC
TRBV6-5,14,.,.,TRBJ1-1,CASSYSEGNTEAFF,TGTGCCAGCAGTTACTCAGAGGGGAACACTGAAGCTTTCTTT
TRBV28,18,.,TRBD1,TRBJ1-5,CASSLDWTGGPLDGPQHF,TGTGCCAGCAGTTTAGATTGGACAGGGGGGCCATTGGATGGACCCCAGCATTTT
TRBV5-1,13,.,.,TRBJ1-1,CASSPPSETEAFF,TGCGCCAGCAGCCCGCCGTCGGAGACTGAAGCTTTCTTT
TRBV7-8,15,.,TRBD2,TRBJ2-1,CASTPAAGVGNEQFF,TGTGCCAGCACCCCCGCGGCGGGAGTCGGCAATGAGCAGTTCTTC
TRBV28,16,.,TRBD2,TRBJ2-2,CASSPGLVFYSGELFF,TGTGCCAGCAGTCCCGGACTAGTTTTTTACTCCGGGGAGCTGTTTTTT
TRBV29-1,15,.,.,TRBJ2-7,CSVNGGRKSSYEQYF,TGCAGCGTCAACGGGGGGCGTAAAAGCTCCTACGAGCAGTACTTC
TRBV5-4,15,.,TRBD1,TRBJ2-7,CASSYPGTGAGEQYF,TGTGCCAGCAGTTATCCCGGGACAGGGGCGGGGGAGCAGTACTTC
TRBV21-1,14,.,.,TRBJ2-7,CASGPYWFTYEQYF,TGTGCCAGCGGTCCTTACTGGTTCACCTACGAGCAGTACTTC
TRBV10-2,11,few,.,TRBJ2-7,CASSTSYEQYF,TGCGCCAGCAGTACAAGCTACGAGCAGTACTTC
TRBV2,14,once,.,TRBJ1-2,CASSEIPGIYGYTF,TGTGCCAGCAGTGAAATACCAGGGATCTATGGCTACACCTTC
TRBV28,15,.,TRBD1,TRBJ1-5,CASNHDRVRNQPQHF,TGTGCCAGCAACCACGACAGGGTGCGCAATCAGCCCCAGCATTTT
TRBV6-6,15,.,.,TRBJ2-1,CASSYSMRGTDEQFF,TGTGCCAGCAGTTACTCGATGAGGGGAACGGATGAGCAGTTCTTC
TRBV27,15,once,.,TRBJ2-7,CASSPNRLGEYEQYF,TGTGCCAGCAGTCCGAACAGGTTGGGTGAATACGAGCAGTACTTC
TRBV9,14,.,TRBD1,TRBJ2-5,CASSVGDRVETQYF,TGTGCCAGCAGCGTAGGTGACAGGGTCGAGACCCAGTACTTC
TRBV5-1,12,.,.,TRBJ1-1,CASSRGGTEAFF,TGCGCCAGCAGTCGGGGGGGCACTGAAGCTTTCTTT
TRBV6-6,15,.,.,TRBJ2-5,CASSYVEVLQETQYF,TGTGCCAGCAGTTACGTGGAAGTCCTCCAAGAGACCCAGTACTTC
TRBV6-6,12,.,.,TRBJ2-7,CASSTGSYEQYF,TGTGCCAGCAGTACAGGGTCCTACGAGCAGTACTTC
TRBV25-1,16,.,TRBD2,TRBJ2-2,CASRGTSGSRTGELFF,TGTGCCAGCAGAGGGACTAGCGGGAGTAGAACCGGGGAGCTGTTTTTT
TRBV19,13,.,TRBD1,TRBJ2-5,CASSLDREETQYF,TGTGCCAGTAGTCTGGACAGGGAGGAGACCCAGTACTTC
TRBV5-1,14,.,TRBD1,TRBJ1-2,CASSFLQGADGYTF,TGCGCCAGCAGCTTTTTACAGGGGGCGGATGGCTACACCTTC
TRBV27,11,.,.,TRBJ2-1,CASMEGREQFF,TGTGCCAGCATGGAGGGTAGAGAGCAGTTCTTC
TRBV11-3,20,.,TRBD2,TRBJ2-1,CASSLEIIPREGESYNEQFF,TGTGCCAGCAGCTTAGAAATCATCCCCCGGGAGGGGGAGTCCTACAATGAGCAGTTCTTC
TRBV7-6,17,.,TRBD2,TRBJ2-1,CASSLAGTSGRAGEQFF,TGTGCCAGCAGCTTAGCGGGGACTAGCGGGAGGGCCGGTGAGCAGTTCTTC
TRBV5-6,18,.,TRBD1,TRBJ1-3,CASSFWNQGAIVGNTIYF,TGTGCCAGCAGCTTCTGGAATCAGGGGGCGATCGTTGGAAACACCATATATTTT
TRBV2,11,once,.,TRBJ1-1,CASRVGTEAFF,TGTGCCAGCAGGGTTGGCACTGAAGCTTTCTTT
TRBV5-1,16,.,.,TRBJ2-1,CASSLTGLDSYNEQFF,TGCGCCAGCAGCTTAACAGGGTTGGATTCCTACAATGAGCAGTTCTTC
TRBV18,14,.,.,TRBJ1-5,CASSNSGSNQPQHF,TGTGCCAGCTCAAATAGCGGGAGCAATCAGCCCCAGCATTTT
TRBV19,15,.,TRBD1,TRBJ1-5,CASSMRGGSNQPQHF,TGTGCCAGTAGTATGAGAGGGGGCAGCAATCAGCCCCAGCATTTT
TRBV5-4,14,once,TRBD2,TRBJ2-1,CASSLGSGRDEQFF,TGTGCCAGCAGCTTGGGTAGCGGGAGGGATGAGCAGTTCTTC
TRBV11-3,17,.,TRBD2,TRBJ2-1,CASSLSVPSGRIIEQFF,TGTGCCAGCAGCTTATCCGTCCCTAGCGGGAGAATAATTGAGCAGTTCTTC
TRBV27,14,.,.,TRBJ2-7,CASRATGTSYEQYF,TGTGCCAGCAGGGCGACCGGGACTTCATACGAGCAGTACTTC
TRBV9,15,.,.,TRBJ2-7,CASSVEYSPYYEQYF,TGTGCCAGCAGCGTAGAGTACAGCCCCTACTACGAGCAGTACTTC
TRBV4-1,16,.,TRBD2,TRBJ2-7,CASSQGPSGSSYEQYF,TGCGCCAGCAGCCAAGGTCCTAGCGGGAGCTCCTACGAGCAGTACTTC
TRBV4-2,15,.,.,TRBJ2-1,CASSLSQPQDNEQFF,TGTGCCAGCAGTCTATCCCAACCCCAAGACAATGAGCAGTTCTTC
TRBV4-2,17,.,.,TRBJ2-1,CASSQEGPDSEDNEQFF,TGTGCCAGCAGCCAAGAGGGCCCGGACTCCGAGGACAATGAGCAGTTCTTC
TRBV13,17,.,.,TRBJ1-2,CASSLGRSPPGAYGYTF,TGTGCCAGCAGCTTAGGCCGAAGCCCCCCTGGAGCTTATGGCTACACCTTC
TRBV10-1,14,.,.,TRBJ2-3,CASSEGGSTDTQYF,TGCGCCAGCAGTGAGGGCGGGAGCACAGATACGCAGTATTTT
TRBV28,15,.,TRBD2,TRBJ2-1,CASTLAGGPGNEQFF,TGTGCCAGCACTCTAGCGGGAGGGCCTGGCAATGAGCAGTTCTTC
TRBV14,16,.,.,TRBJ2-7,CASSYNRGEWSYEQYF,TGTGCCAGCAGCTACAATAGGGGTGAGTGGTCCTACGAGCAGTACTTC
TRBV6-1,8,once,.,TRBJ1-2,CASYGYTF,TGTGCCAGCTATGGCTACACCTTC
TRBV19,14,.,.,TRBJ1-5,CASSIVGGAQPQHF,TGTGCCAGTAGTATAGTTGGGGGGGCGCAGCCCCAGCATTTT
TRBV11-2,14,.,TRBD1,TRBJ2-7,CASSFDRGAYEQYF,TGTGCCAGCAGCTTCGACAGGGGAGCTTACGAGCAGTACTTC
TRBV6-5,13,.,.,TRBJ1-3,CASSYQPGNTIYF,TGTGCCAGCAGTTACCAGCCCGGAAACACCATATATTTT
TRBV28,16,once,TRBD1,TRBJ2-2,CASRLGWTGSTGELFF,TGTGCCAGCAGGCTTGGCTGGACAGGGTCCACCGGGGAGCTGTTTTTT
TRBV5-6,14,.,TRBD1,TRBJ1-1,CASSPAGDSGEAFF,TGTGCCAGCAGCCCTGCTGGGGACAGCGGTGAAGCTTTCTTT
TRBV28,14,few,TRBD1,TRBJ2-7,CASSPGTGPYEQYF,TGTGCCAGCAGTCCCGGGACAGGTCCCTACGAGCAGTACTTC
TRBV28,18,.,.,TRBJ1-1,CASTTLRRRGEEDTEAFF,TGTGCCAGCACTACCCTCAGGAGAAGGGGGGAAGAGGACACTGAAGCTTTCTTT
TRBV7-9,16,.,TRBD1,TRBJ1-4,CASNSGTGGTNEKLFF,TGTGCCAGCAACTCGGGGACAGGGGGGACTAATGAAAAACTGTTTTTT
TRBV4-1,18,.,TRBD2,TRBJ2-1,CASSQDFYSGSSYNEQFF,TGCGCCAGCAGCCAAGATTTTTATAGCGGGAGCTCCTACAATGAGCAGTTCTTC
TRBV28,15,once,TRBD1,TRBJ1-3,CASSLWDRDGNTIYF,TGTGCCAGCAGTTTATGGGACAGGGATGGAAACACCATATATTTT